This T cell receptor (beta chain) was profiled in a study of blood T cell repertoires in COVID-19. Generated by immunoSEQ multiplex PCR, the TCRdb table keeps only in-frame clones and is missing some. The sample contains 250,000 to 350,000 clones, roughly 89% of which appear only once. The CDR3 spans 13 residues. The germline CDR1 and CDR2 sequences are SEHNR and FQNEAQ (reference sequence). V shed 5 bases and J shed 4 bases, with 10 bases lying between them. The sequencing input was PBMCs or T cells enriched from blood (not recorded which). V usage is TRBV7-9 and J usage is TRBJ2-3; maybe TRBD2 (5 bases). The sequence was obtained from a young woman with acute COVID-19. CDR3 protein: CASSAAGPDTQYF. The CDR3 DNA reads as TGTGCCAGCAGCGCCGCGGGTCCAGATACGCAGTATTTT.